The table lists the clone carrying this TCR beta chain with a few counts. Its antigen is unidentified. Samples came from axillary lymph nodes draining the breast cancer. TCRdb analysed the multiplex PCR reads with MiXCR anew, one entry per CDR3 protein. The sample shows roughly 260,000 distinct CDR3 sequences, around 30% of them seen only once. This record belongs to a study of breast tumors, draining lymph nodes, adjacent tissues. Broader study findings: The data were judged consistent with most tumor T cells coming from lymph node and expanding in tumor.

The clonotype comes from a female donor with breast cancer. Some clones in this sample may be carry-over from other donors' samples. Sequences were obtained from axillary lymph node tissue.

This chain's CDR3 is CASSAIGTAGHEQYF. The DNA of the CDR3 is TGTGCCAGCAGCGCGATAGGGACAGCCGGGCACGAGCAGTACTTC. This chain joins TRBV5-5 and TRBJ2-7, with 7 bases fitting TRBD1. The CDR3 sequence is 15 residues long. From germline, CDR1 is SGHKS and CDR2 YYEKEE (reference sequence). The ends lost 4 bases at V and 5 bases at J; junction bases unmatched: 12. Full variable domain (rest looked up from reference TRBV5-5 and TRBJ2-7): DAGVTQSPTHLIKTRGQQVTLRCSPISGHKSVSWYQQVLGQGPQFIFQYYEKEERGRGNFPDRFSARQFPNYSSELNVNALLLGDSALYLCASSAIGTAGHEQYFGPGTRLTVT.